A selection of T cell receptor beta chains follows, all from one sample in a study of cytomegalovirus exposure and HLA in healthy donors. Only in-frame clones appear in the TCRdb table, and some are missing; sequencing was by immunoSEQ multiplex PCR. The top ten hold about 4.2% of the sample, which has roughly 87,000 clones, 70% to 75% seen once. The source material was PBMCs. The receptors derive from a man in his sixties in good health and CMV-seronegative. CDR3s include the opening cysteine and the closing phenylalanine or tryptophan. Fields, in order: J gene, D gene, clone size, V gene, CDR3 DNA, CDR3 protein. D genes are given only for firm matches. Not all rows give a size; the values are once, few, many and, for expanded clones, a class.

J: TRBJ2-7; D: -; size: -; V: TRBV2; DNA: TGTGCCAGCAGTGGTCCGGCTGAGACTATGGAGTACGAGCAGTACTTC; CDR3: CASSGPAETMEYEQYF
J: TRBJ2-3; D: TRBD1; size: -; V: TRBV2; DNA: TGTGCCAGCAGAGGACAGGGGCCCTTTAGCACAGATACGCAGTATTTT; CDR3: CASRGQGPFSTDTQYF
J: TRBJ2-4; D: TRBD1; size: -; V: TRBV11-2; DNA: TGTGCCAGCAGCTTAGGAGCGGGACAGGGTCCTCTAGCCAAAAACATTCAGTACTTC; CDR3: CASSLGAGQGPLAKNIQYF
J: TRBJ1-3; D: -; size: -; V: TRBV30; DNA: TGTGCCTGGAGTGTACTAGACTCTGGAAACACCATATATTTT; CDR3: CAWSVLDSGNTIYF
J: TRBJ2-7; D: -; size: -; V: TRBV4-1; DNA: TGCGCCAGCAGCCTTACTAAAGGGGGCTACGAGCAGTACTTC; CDR3: CASSLTKGGYEQYF
J: TRBJ1-4; D: TRBD1; size: -; V: TRBV11-2; DNA: TGTGCCAGCAGCGCTAACAGGGGGTTTAATGAAAAACTGTTTTTT; CDR3: CASSANRGFNEKLFF
J: TRBJ2-1; D: TRBD2; size: -; V: TRBV5-1; DNA: TGCGCCAGCAGCTCCTCACTAGCGGGGGTCAATGAGCAGTTCTTC; CDR3: CASSSSLAGVNEQFF
J: TRBJ2-1; D: -; size: -; V: TRBV9; DNA: TGTGCCAGCAGCGTAACAATCGAAAATGAGCAGTTCTTC; CDR3: CASSVTIENEQFF
J: TRBJ2-7; D: TRBD2; size: -; V: TRBV10-1; DNA: TGCGCCAGCAGATGGGGGGGGACTAGCGGGCCCAGCTCCTACGAGCAGTACTTC; CDR3: CASRWGGTSGPSSYEQYF
J: TRBJ1-5; D: -; size: -; V: TRBV7-9; DNA: TGTGCCAGCAGCTTAGGCGGTCAGCCGAATCAGCCCCAGCATTTT; CDR3: CASSLGGQPNQPQHF
J: TRBJ2-5; D: TRBD2; size: -; V: TRBV30; DNA: TGTGCCTGGAACCGGCTTAGCGGGGGGGAAGAGACCCAGTACTTC; CDR3: CAWNRLSGGEETQYF
J: TRBJ2-6; D: TRBD2; size: -; V: TRBV9; DNA: TGTGCCAGCAGCCTGACTAGCGGGGTAACTGGGGCCAACGTCCTGACTTTC; CDR3: CASSLTSGVTGANVLTF
J: TRBJ2-3; D: -; size: -; V: TRBV7-9; DNA: TGTGCCAGCGCCCACCCCGCGCGCGATACGCAGTATTTT; CDR3: CASAHPARDTQYF
J: TRBJ2-7; D: TRBD1; size: -; V: TRBV7-8; DNA: TGTGCCAGCAGCCCACCCGGGACAGGGGTCTCCTACGAGCAGTACTTC; CDR3: CASSPPGTGVSYEQYF
J: TRBJ2-1; D: -; size: -; V: TRBV11-3; DNA: TGTGCCAGCAGCTTAGGCTCGGTGAATGAGCAGTTCTTC; CDR3: CASSLGSVNEQFF
J: TRBJ2-3; D: TRBD2; size: few; V: TRBV6-4; DNA: TGTGCCACCGCGACTAGCGGGGAGGGAGATACGCAGTATTTT; CDR3: CATATSGEGDTQYF
J: TRBJ2-5; D: -; size: -; V: TRBV5-1; DNA: TGCGCCAGCAGATCACTGTTGGGCAGGGAGACCCAGTACTTC; CDR3: CASRSLLGRETQYF
J: TRBJ2-1; D: TRBD1; size: -; V: TRBV6-6; DNA: TGTGCCAGCAGTTCCCAGGGGGCGAGGAATGAGCAGTTCTTC; CDR3: CASSSQGARNEQFF
J: TRBJ1-2; D: TRBD1; size: -; V: TRBV7-3; DNA: TGTGCCAGCGGCGCTGGGACAGGGGGCGATGGCTACACCTTC; CDR3: CASGAGTGGDGYTF
J: TRBJ1-5; D: TRBD1; size: -; V: TRBV25-1; DNA: TGTGCCAGCAGTTCGGGACAGGGGATCAATCAGCCCCAGCATTTT; CDR3: CASSSGQGINQPQHF
J: TRBJ1-2; D: -; size: -; V: TRBV19; DNA: TGTGCCAGTAGTATACAGGTGGCACATGGCTACACCTTC; CDR3: CASSIQVAHGYTF
J: TRBJ2-2; D: -; size: -; V: TRBV4-1; DNA: TGCGCCAGCAGCCAAGAACCGCGATCCGGGGAGCTGTTTTTT; CDR3: CASSQEPRSGELFF
J: TRBJ1-4; D: -; size: few; V: TRBV19; DNA: TGTGCCAGTAGTATCGGTGGGGGACTTAATGAAAAACTGTTTTTT; CDR3: CASSIGGGLNEKLFF